This T cell receptor (beta chain) appears in the sequencing data of a study of CD8+ T cells in alopecia areata. In the study overall: Treatment ran 6 to 18 months, with 6 months of follow-up afterward.

The treatment here: oral pan-JAK inhibitor, 5-10 mg twice daily. This clone came up a few times. Sequencing used cDNA as its template, made by extracting RNA and reverse transcribing it. TCRdb keeps only in-frame clones here, not all; method: immunoSEQ multiplex PCR. The table lists around 190,000 clones, 45% to 75% of them singletons. The source of this sequence is a human donor with alopecia areata. The sequences come from CD4+ T cells sorted from blood, collected at week 4, from a patient treated with tofacitinib.

CDR3 sequence (DNA): TGCGCCAGCAGCCAAGATTTTAGGCTAGCGGGCTACAATGAGCAGTTCTTC. Protein product: CASSQDFRLAGYNEQFF. This rearrangement joins TRBV4-3 to TRBJ2-1; 8 bases are a match to TRBD2. Germline V gene lookup returns CDR1 LGHNA and CDR2 YSLEER. V gave up 0 bases and J gave up 3 bases; unmatched junction bases: 7. This CDR3 has 17 residues.